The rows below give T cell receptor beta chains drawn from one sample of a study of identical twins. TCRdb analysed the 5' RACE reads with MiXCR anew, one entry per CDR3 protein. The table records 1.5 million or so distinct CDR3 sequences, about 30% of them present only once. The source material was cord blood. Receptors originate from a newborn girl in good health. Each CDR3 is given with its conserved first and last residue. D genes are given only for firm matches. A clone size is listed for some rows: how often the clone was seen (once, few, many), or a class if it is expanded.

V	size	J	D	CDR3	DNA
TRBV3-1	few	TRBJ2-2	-	CASSQAGAGELFF	TGTGCCAGCAGCCAAGCGGGAGCCGGGGAGCTGTTTTTT
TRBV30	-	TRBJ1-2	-	CAHRVLYGYTF	TGTGCCCATCGGGTTCTCTATGGCTACACCTTC
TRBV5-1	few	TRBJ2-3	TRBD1	CASSLHGQGPDTQYF	TGCGCCAGCAGCTTGCACGGACAGGGCCCAGATACGCAGTATTTT
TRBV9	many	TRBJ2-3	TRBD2	CASSLDGGGRDTQYF	TGTGCCAGCAGCTTAGATGGGGGAGGGAGAGATACGCAGTATTTT
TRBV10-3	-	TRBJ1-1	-	CAISDRVAEAFF	TGTGCCATCAGTGACAGGGTCGCTGAAGCTTTCTTT
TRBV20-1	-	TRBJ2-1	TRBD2	CSARIRLAGVVEQFF	TGCAGTGCTAGGATCAGATTAGCGGGAGTTGTCGAGCAGTTCTTC
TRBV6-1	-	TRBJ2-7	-	CASIADGSSYNEQYF	TGTGCCAGCATCGCCGACGGGAGCTCCTACAATGAGCAGTACTTC
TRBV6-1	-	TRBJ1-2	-	CASSEGPSSSNYGYTF	TGTGCCAGCAGTGAAGGGCCCAGCAGCTCTAACTATGGCTACACCTTC
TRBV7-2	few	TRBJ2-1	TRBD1	CASSSGGGSYNEQFF	TGTGCCAGCAGCTCAGGGGGCGGCTCCTACAATGAGCAGTTCTTC
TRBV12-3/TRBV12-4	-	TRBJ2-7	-	CASSFHPTRREQYF	TGTGCCAGCAGTTTTCATCCAACCCGGAGAGAGCAGTACTTC
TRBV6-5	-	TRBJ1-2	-	CASSLSRGALNYVYTF	TGTGCCAGCTCCCTAAGCCGGGGGGCGCTTAACTATGTCTACACCTTC
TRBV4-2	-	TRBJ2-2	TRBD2	CASSPQGGYTGELFF	TGTGCCAGCAGCCCCCAGGGAGGGTACACCGGGGAGCTGTTTTTT
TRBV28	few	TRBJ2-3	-	CASSFPTGGDTDTQYF	TGTGCCAGCAGTTTCCCCACAGGGGGGGACACAGATACGCAGTATTTT
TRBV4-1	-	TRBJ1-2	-	CASSQGPVSRTNYGYTF	TGCGCCAGCAGCCAAGGCCCCGTTAGCAGAACTAACTATGGCTACACCTTC
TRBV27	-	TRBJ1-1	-	CAGSYGTRSTEAFF	TGTGCCGGCAGTTATGGGACCCGAAGCACTGAAGCTTTCTTT
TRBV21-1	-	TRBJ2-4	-	CASRYKCGTGSPKNIQYF	-
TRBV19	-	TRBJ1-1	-	CASSHQYTEAFF	TGTGCCAGTAGTCACCAGTACACTGAAGCTTTCTTT
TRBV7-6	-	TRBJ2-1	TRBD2	CASRPSGGAKGSYNEQFF	TGTGCCAGCAGACCTAGCGGGGGGGCAAAAGGGTCCTACAATGAGCAGTTCTTC
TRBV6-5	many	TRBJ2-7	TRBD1	CASSYRGREQYF	TGTGCCAGCAGTTACAGGGGGCGCGAGCAGTACTTC
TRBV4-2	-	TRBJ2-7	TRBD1	CASSQDSKGAFNEQYF	TGTGCCAGCAGCCAAGATAGTAAGGGGGCTTTTAACGAGCAGTACTTC
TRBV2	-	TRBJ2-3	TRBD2	CASSGTRADTQYF	TGTGCCAGCAGTGGGACTAGGGCAGATACGCAGTATTTT
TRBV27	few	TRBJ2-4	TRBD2	CASSLDGRLAGENIQYF	TGTGCCAGCAGTCTAGACGGCCGACTAGCGGGGGAAAACATTCAGTACTTC